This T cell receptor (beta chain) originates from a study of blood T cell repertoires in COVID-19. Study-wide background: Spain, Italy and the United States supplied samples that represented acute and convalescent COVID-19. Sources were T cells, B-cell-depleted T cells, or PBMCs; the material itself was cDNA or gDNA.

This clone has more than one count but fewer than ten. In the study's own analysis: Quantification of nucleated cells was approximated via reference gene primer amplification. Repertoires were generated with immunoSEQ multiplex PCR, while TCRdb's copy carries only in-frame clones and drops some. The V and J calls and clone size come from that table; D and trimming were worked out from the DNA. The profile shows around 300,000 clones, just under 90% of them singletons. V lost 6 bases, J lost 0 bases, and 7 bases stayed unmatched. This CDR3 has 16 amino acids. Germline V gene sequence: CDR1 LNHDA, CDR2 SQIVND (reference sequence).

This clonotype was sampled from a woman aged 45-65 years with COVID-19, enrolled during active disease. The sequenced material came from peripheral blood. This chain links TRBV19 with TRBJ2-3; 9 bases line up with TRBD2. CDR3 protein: CASSSITSGSTDTQYF. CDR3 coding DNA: TGTGCCAGTAGCAGTATTACTAGCGGGAGCACAGATACGCAGTATTTT.